These 2 T cell receptor beta chains were all obtained from the same sample, sequenced in a study of blood T cell repertoires in COVID-19. Repertoires were generated with immunoSEQ multiplex PCR, while TCRdb's copy carries only in-frame clones and drops some. The data hold 150,000 to 170,000 clones, with about 90% observed a single time. Sequenced input: peripheral blood. The receptors here all came from a man aged 50-59 years with acute or convalescent COVID-19.

The chain is built from TRBV20-1 and TRBJ1-1; D unclear. Germline V CDR1 and CDR2: DFQATT, SNEGSKA (reference sequence). V was clipped by 6 bases and J by 11 bases, with 13 bases between them. The CDR3 runs to 10 residues. CDR3 nucleotides: TGCAGTGCCTGGTACCACGGGGCTTTCTTT. It codes for CSAWYHGAFF.

This rearrangement joins TRBV19 to TRBJ2-7; 12 bases line up with TRBD2. The CDR3 is 15 amino acids. Germline V gene data show CDR1 as LNHDA and CDR2 as SQIVND (reference sequence). Trimming at V came to 8 bases and at J to 3 bases, leaving 8 bases not matched to a gene. The chain's CDR3 is CASARGTSGLYEQYF. CDR3 nucleotides: TGTGCCAGTGCCCGCGGGACTAGCGGGCTCTACGAGCAGTACTTC.